These 21 T cell receptor beta chains were all obtained from the same sample, sequenced in a study of T cell changes during pregnancy in multiple sclerosis. TCRdb's table, derived via immunoSEQ multiplex PCR, lists solely in-frame clones and lacks some. The sample gives over 85,000 clones, 91% of which show up once; about 1.6% is in the top ten. Sequences were derived from peripheral blood, sampled after pregnancy. These receptors all come from a female donor in good health, enrolled as a control in a pregnancy study.

The chain combines TRBV6-6 with TRBJ2-5; a weak D match, TRBD1 (6 bases). The V and J ends lost 6 bases and 5 bases respectively, with 16 bases between them. The CDR3 extends over 14 amino acids. The germline V gene encodes CDR1 MNHNY and CDR2 SVGAGI (reference sequence). This CDR3 is CASRPTGSGETQYF. The CDR3 bases are TGTGCCAGCAGACCAACAGGGTCGGGGGAGACCCAGTACTTC.

This chain connects TRBV6-6 to TRBJ2-7; TRBD1 aligns across 7 bases. CDR1 MNHNY and CDR2 SVGAGI come from the germline V gene (reference sequence). The CDR3 contains 14 residues. Unmatched junction bases numbered 3, after V lost 2 bases and J lost 2 bases. CDR3 in amino acids: CASSYGQGAYEQYF. CDR3 nucleotides: TGTGCCAGCAGTTACGGGCAGGGGGCCTACGAGCAGTACTTC.

Written as DNA, the CDR3 is TGTGCCAGCAGTTCCGGACAGCTATTGGCCCGAGATACGCAGTATTTT. Its protein product is CASSSGQLLARDTQYF. V is TRBV7-9 and J is TRBJ2-3; a weak D match, TRBD1 (6 bases). Germline CDR1 and CDR2: SEHNR and FQNEAQ (reference sequence). There are 16 residues in the CDR3. The V end lost 6 bases, the J end lost 5 bases, and 21 bases lay between the germline ends.

The chain employs TRBV5-8 and TRBJ2-1; D gene uncertain. Germline V gene sequence: CDR1 SGHTS, CDR2 YDEGEE. The CDR3 length is 12 residues. The V end lost 4 bases, the J end lost 5 bases, and 7 bases lay between the germline ends. The CDR3 DNA reads TGTGCCAGCAGCCTGCGAGACAATGAGCAGTTCTTC. It encodes CASSLRDNEQFF.

CDR3 bases: TGCGCCAGCAGCTGGACAGGGGAAGGCTACACCTTC. Protein: CASSWTGEGYTF. The chain links TRBV5-1 to TRBJ1-2; 9 nucleotides agree with TRBD1. V dropped 3 bases and J dropped 8; count of bases not matched to a gene: 2. CDR1 and CDR2 (germline): SGHRS, YFSETQ. CDR3 length: 12 residues.

V gene TRBV6-5 combines with J gene TRBJ2-7; no firm D call. The V gene lost 0 bases and the J gene lost 3 bases, with 12 bases spanning the gap. The germline CDR1 and CDR2 sequences are MNHEY and SVGAGI. CDR3 length: 15 amino acids. CDR3 DNA sequence: TGTGCCAGCAGTTACTCCACTACCGTGTTCTACGAGCAGTACTTC. It is translated as CASSYSTTVFYEQYF.

This clone was counted between two and nine times. The chain combines TRBV28 with TRBJ1-2; D is possibly TRBD1 (6 bases). Per the germline V gene, CDR1 is MDHEN and CDR2 is SYDVKM. This CDR3 is 15 amino acids long. The germline V and J ends were trimmed by 4 bases and 6 bases, with 18 bases remaining between them. The CDR3 DNA is TGTGCCAGCAGTTGGGGAACAGGGAGGGGGAATGGCTACACCTTC. It is translated as CASSWGTGRGNGYTF.

The chain is built from TRBV19 and TRBJ1-2; D possibly corresponds to TRBD1 (5 bases). This CDR3 contains 15 residues. V was trimmed by 6 bases and J by 3 bases, leaving 17 bases between them. Per the germline V gene, CDR1 is LNHDA and CDR2 is SQIVND (reference sequence). In nucleotides, the CDR3 is TGTGCCAGTAGCGCCACGACCGTGGGGCACTATGGCTACACCTTC. Translating it yields CASSATTVGHYGYTF.

This clone was observed once. V and J are TRBV6-5 and TRBJ1-5; 7 nucleotides agree with TRBD1. Looked up from germline, CDR1 is MNHEY and CDR2 is SVGAGI. The CDR3 length is 14 residues. V was clipped by 4 bases and J by 0 bases; unmatched bases: 0. The CDR3 DNA reads as TGTGCCAGCAGTTGGGACAGTAGCAATCAGCCCCAGCATTTT. Translated: CASSWDSSNQPQHF.

V is TRBV6-6 and J is TRBJ1-4, with 7 bases lining up with TRBD1. V shed 5 bases, J shed 0 bases, and the junction held 3 bases outside the gene matches. Germline V gene sequence: CDR1 MNHNY, CDR2 SVGAGI (reference sequence). This CDR3 contains 15 residues. The CDR3 region is CASSPQGATNEKLFF. In DNA, the CDR3 is TGTGCCAGCAGTCCGCAGGGGGCAACTAATGAAAAACTGTTTTTT.

In regard to this clone: The same CDR3 arises from other DNA sequences in this sample as well. The V and J genes are TRBV19 and TRBJ2-7; 9 bases are shared with TRBD1. The trim removed 5 bases at V and 1 base at J, leaving 3 bases unmatched. Germline V lookup: CDR1 LNHDA, CDR2 SQIVND (reference sequence). This CDR3 is built from 14 residues. The CDR3 coding sequence is TGTGCCAGTAGTTACGGACAGGGGTCCTACGAGCAGTACTTC. Translating it yields CASSYGQGSYEQYF.

This sequence joins TRBV7-9 and TRBJ1-1; D gene unclear. Germline CDR1 is SEHNR and CDR2 is FQNEAQ (reference sequence). V lost 0 bases to trimming and J lost 10 bases, with 15 bases between them. This CDR3 spans 14 amino acids. The CDR3, as DNA: TGTGCCAGCAGCTTAGCCCCACCAGCGGGAGGAGCTTTCTTT. This translates into CASSLAPPAGGAFF.

This chain uses TRBV28 with TRBJ1-6, with a weak D call TRBD1 (6 bases). The CDR3 loop spans 15 amino acids. V was cut by 3 bases and J by 7 bases, with 13 bases left in between. Germline assignment: CDR1 MDHEN and CDR2 SYDVKM. The CDR3 protein is CASSLRGLGNSPLHF. The CDR3 nucleotides are TGTGCCAGCAGTTTGAGGGGGTTGGGGAATTCACCCCTCCACTTT.

As DNA, the CDR3 is TGTGCCAGCAGCTTAGATCCCAGGAGAACAGGGAAGACTGAAGCTTTCTTT. It encodes CASSLDPRRTGKTEAFF. The chain joins TRBV11-3 to TRBJ1-1; weak D call: TRBD1 (6 bases). Trimming took off 0 bases at V and 5 bases at J, with 19 bases between the two ends. The CDR3 contains 17 residues. Germline CDR1 reads SGHNT; CDR2 reads YENEEA.

This clone was counted a few times. The V call is TRBV29-1, the J call TRBJ1-4; 9 bases fit TRBD1. Trimming cost V 7 bases and J 3 bases; bases outside gene matches: 6. The CDR3 totals 14 residues. CDR1 and CDR2 (germline): SQVTM, ANQGSEA. The CDR3 coding sequence is TGCAGCGGGGCCTGGACAGGGGCTAATGAAAAACTGTTTTTT. Translation gives CSGAWTGANEKLFF.

This clone showed up just a few times. The chain recombines TRBV7-2 with TRBJ2-7; 8 bases line up with TRBD1. Trimming removed 6 bases from V and 5 bases from J; junction bases left unmatched: 6. Germline loops: CDR1 SGHTA, CDR2 FQGNSA. The CDR3 covers 13 residues. The CDR3 region is CASRPGQANEQYF. Written as DNA, the CDR3 is TGTGCCAGCAGGCCGGGACAGGCAAACGAGCAGTACTTC.

The chain employs TRBV18 and TRBJ2-7; unclear D gene. This CDR3 spans 14 amino acids. Trimming took off 0 bases at V and 3 bases at J, with 9 bases between the two ends. Germline V gene data show CDR1 as KGHSH and CDR2 as LQKENI. The CDR3 sequence is CASSPPSGYYEQYF. The CDR3 DNA is TGTGCCAGCTCACCACCATCAGGATACTACGAGCAGTACTTC.

The J gene is TRBJ1-6, the V gene TRBV4-2, with TRBD1 identical over 7 bases. The CDR3 runs 17 residues. CDR1 and CDR2 (germline): LGHNA, YNFKEQ. Losses at the gene ends were 2 bases for V and 9 bases for J; bases not matched to a gene: 13. The CDR3 bases are TGTGCCAGCAGCCAAAACCCAAGTCAGGGGGTGGGTTCACCCCTCCACTTT. Translated: CASSQNPSQGVGSPLHF.

This clone was counted once. This sequence joins TRBV9 and TRBJ2-3; D possibly corresponds to TRBD1 (5 bases). The CDR3 extends over 14 amino acids. Trimming took off 3 bases at V and 6 bases at J, with 14 bases between the two ends. Germline-derived CDR1 and CDR2 are SGDLS and YYNGEE. The CDR3 bases are TGTGCCAGCAGCGCCCAGGTAGGGGCGGATACGCAGTATTTT. This translates into CASSAQVGADTQYF.

The chain is built from TRBV14 and TRBJ1-6; 7 bases fit TRBD1. The junction had 8 bases not matched to a gene; V was cut back by 4 bases and J by 8 bases. Germline V gene data show CDR1 as SGHDN and CDR2 as FVKESK. The CDR3 extends over 15 amino acids. The CDR3, as DNA: TGTGCCAGCAGCCTTAATCAGGGGACAGATTCACCCCTCCACTTT. The encoded protein is CASSLNQGTDSPLHF.

V is TRBV5-1 and J is TRBJ2-5; D is perhaps TRBD2 (7 bases). V shed 7 bases and J shed 2 bases, with 18 bases lying between them. This CDR3 has 15 amino acids. The germline V gene has CDR1 SGHRS and CDR2 YFSETQ. As DNA, the CDR3 is TGCGCCAGCGTTGGGGGGGGCGGTTTACAAGAGACCCAGTACTTC. It translates to CASVGGGGLQETQYF.